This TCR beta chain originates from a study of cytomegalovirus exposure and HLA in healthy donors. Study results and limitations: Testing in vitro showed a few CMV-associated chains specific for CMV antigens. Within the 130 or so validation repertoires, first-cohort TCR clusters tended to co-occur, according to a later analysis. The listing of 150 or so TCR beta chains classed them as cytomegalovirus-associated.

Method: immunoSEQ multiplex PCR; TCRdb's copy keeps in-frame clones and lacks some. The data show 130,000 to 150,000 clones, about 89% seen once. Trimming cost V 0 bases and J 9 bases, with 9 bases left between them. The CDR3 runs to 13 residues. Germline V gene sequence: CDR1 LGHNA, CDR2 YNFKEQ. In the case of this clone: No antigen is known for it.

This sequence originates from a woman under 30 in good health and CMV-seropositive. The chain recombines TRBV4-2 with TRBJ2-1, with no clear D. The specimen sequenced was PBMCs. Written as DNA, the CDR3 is TGTGCCAGCAGCCAAGATCAGGTTACTGAGCAGTTCTTC. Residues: CASSQDQVTEQFF.